This record concerns one T cell receptor (beta chain) sequence. This clone was detected once. Its antigen remains unidentified. No base-level quality is on record; no much larger clone is a single base apart. Patients with a history of autoimmune disease or receiving systemic immunosuppression were excluded from the trial. Peripheral blood for TCR sequencing was collected from all dose cohorts at baseline, on cycle 4 day 1, and on cycle 7 day 1. The samples were taken from a phase I, first-in-human, multicenter, open-label dose-escalation trial of ivuxolimab. The trial enrolled adults with locally advanced or metastatic head and neck squamous cell, hepatocellular, melanoma or renal cell carcinoma. Before TCR sequencing, CD4+ T cells and CD8+ T cells from peripheral blood were sorted into separate populations. These data are taken from a study of OX40 agonist ivuxolimab in advanced cancers. As for the study more broadly: Ivuxolimab, which targeted the costimulatory receptor OX40 (CD134), was an agonistic, fully human IgG2 monoclonal antibody. Prior anti-PD-1, anti-PD-L1 or anti-CTLA-4 therapy was permitted, and approximately 40% of dose-escalation patients had received checkpoint inhibitors. The paper reports the monotherapy dose-escalation portion (N of about 52 patients) of the phase I ivuxolimab trial. A male proportion of 75% to 85% and a mean age of about 60 years, ranging from about 20 to 80, were recorded for the dose-escalation cohort. The purpose of peripheral TCRbeta sequencing was to test whether ivuxolimab changed TCR sequence diversity and led to clonal T-cell expansion. Partial responses occurred in three dose-escalation patients, of whom one had hepatocellular carcinoma and two had cutaneous melanoma. Among the roughly 54 dose-escalation patients, 19 had hepatocellular carcinoma, roughly 15 melanoma, 9 renal cell carcinoma and 9 head and neck cancer. Intravenous ivuxolimab was administered to patients every 2 weeks at six dose levels: 0.01, 0.1, 0.3, 1.5, 3 and 10 mg/kg. What the research found in general, with its limitations: After ivuxolimab, CD8+ T cells had more expanded clones than CD4+ T cells on average. At doses from 0.1 to 3.0 mg/kg, clonal expansion was seen in both CD4+ and CD8+ blood T cells between baseline and week 6. In the 0.1-3.0 mg/kg groups, partial responders were among the patients with the lowest normalized peripheral clonal expansion, particularly in CD8+ T cells. Low levels of normalized T-cell clonal expansion were also seen in some nonresponding patients. Which antigens the clonally expanded peripheral T cells were specific for was not determined.

The CDR3 starts with the cysteine, ends with the phenylalanine, and has 13 residues. Only CDR3 DNA remains: 39 bases, in frame from the first base. Taken from the germline V gene (reference sequence), the CDR1 and CDR2 loops are MNHNY and SVGAGI. V was cut back by 2 bases and J by 1 base, leaving a gap of 2 bases between them. Genomic DNA was isolated from the sorted cells so that the TCRbeta CDR3 region could be sequenced. TCRbeta CDR3 regions were sequenced using the immunoSEQ Assay. The table comes from immuneACCESS by way of TCRdb, which keeps in-frame sequences with V and J called. Part of the clones is missing from these tables; in studies checked, under half for an unresolved V gene and the rest for unknown reasons. The sample table holds tens of thousands of clones, of which about 89% were seen once. The top ten clonotypes cover roughly an eighth of the sample.

This material consisted of CD4+ or CD8+ T cells sorted from blood, taken in a trial of the OX40 agonist ivuxolimab. Here the chain combines TRBV6-6 and TRBJ2-2, with no confidently assigned D gene. The clonotype comes from an adult with an advanced solid tumor such as melanoma, head and neck, liver or kidney cancer. The CDR3: CASSYQNTGELFF. DNA sequence: TGTGCCAGCAGTTACCAGAACACCGGGGAGCTGTTTTTT.